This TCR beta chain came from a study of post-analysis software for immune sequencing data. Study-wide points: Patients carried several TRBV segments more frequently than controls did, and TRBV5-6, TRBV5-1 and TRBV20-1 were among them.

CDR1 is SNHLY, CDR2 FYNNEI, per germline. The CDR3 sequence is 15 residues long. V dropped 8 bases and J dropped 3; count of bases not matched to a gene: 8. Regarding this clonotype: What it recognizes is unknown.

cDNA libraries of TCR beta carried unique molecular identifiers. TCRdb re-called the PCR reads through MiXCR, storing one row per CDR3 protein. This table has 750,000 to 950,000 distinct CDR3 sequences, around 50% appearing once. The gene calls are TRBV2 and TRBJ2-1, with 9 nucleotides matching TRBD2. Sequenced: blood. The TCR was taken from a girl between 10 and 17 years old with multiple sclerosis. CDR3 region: CASLEREVGYNEQFF. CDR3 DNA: TGTGCCAGCCTGGAGCGGGAGGTGGGCTACAATGAGCAGTTCTTC.